The 17 T cell receptor beta chains below were found in one sample sequenced in a study of blood T cell repertoires in COVID-19. Generated by immunoSEQ multiplex PCR, the TCRdb table keeps only in-frame clones and is missing some. The profile covers around 300,000 clones, with more than 75% appearing a single time and roughly 4.1% taken by the ten largest. Sequenced sample: peripheral blood. These receptors were collected from a woman between 50 and 59 years old with active or convalescent COVID-19.

The chain is built from TRBV7-2 and TRBJ2-7; tentatively, D is TRBD1 (5 bases). Germline V gene lookup returns CDR1 SGHTA and CDR2 FQGNSA. Trimming took 5 bases from V and 0 from J, leaving 11 bases between them. The CDR3 covers 14 residues. CDR3 loop: CASSPPTASYEQYF. CDR3 nucleotides: TGTGCCAGCAGCCCCCCGACAGCCTCCTACGAGCAGTACTTC.

This chain joins TRBV27 and TRBJ1-6, with TRBD1 matching over 7 bases. After removal of 8 bases from V and 7 bases from J, the junction contained 11 bases not matched to a gene. This CDR3 has 15 amino acids. The V gene's germline CDR1 is MNHEY and CDR2 SMNVEV (reference sequence). The DNA for the CDR3 is TGTGCCAGCGCTAGGCCGGGACAGCAGAATTCACCCCTCCACTTT. This gives the protein CASARPGQQNSPLHF.

The rearrangement joins TRBV27 to TRBJ2-1; TRBD1 agrees at 9 bases. CDR1 and CDR2 from the germline V gene are MNHEY and SMNVEV (reference sequence). V lost 3 bases to trimming and J lost 7 bases; unmatched junction nucleotides: 4. CDR3 length: 14 amino acids. This CDR3 reads CASSFGGQGNEQFF. The CDR3 DNA reads TGTGCCAGCAGTTTTGGGGGACAGGGAAATGAGCAGTTCTTC.

The chain carries TRBV28 and TRBJ2-7; 10 bases agree with TRBD1. Germline V gives CDR1 MDHEN, CDR2 SYDVKM. The CDR3 is made up of 15 amino acids. V was clipped by 6 bases and J by 3 bases; unmatched bases: 8. The CDR3: CASSSDRGLYYEQYF. The CDR3, as DNA: TGTGCCAGCAGCTCCGACAGGGGGCTTTACTACGAGCAGTACTTC.

V is TRBV6-1 and J is TRBJ1-2; D might be TRBD1 (5 bases). Germline CDR1 MNHNS, CDR2 SASEGT. The CDR3 consists of 13 residues. Trimming pared 3 bases from V and 4 bases from J, leaving 9 bases between. The CDR3 bases are TGTGCCAGCAGTGAGGGGCTATTCTATGGCTACACCTTC. Protein sequence: CASSEGLFYGYTF.

The gene calls are TRBV5-6 and TRBJ2-1, with D perhaps matching TRBD2 (5 bases). The germline CDR1 and CDR2 sequences are SGHDT and YYEEEE. The CDR3 runs 15 residues. V lost 1 base and J 7 bases, leaving 15 bases between the germline ends. The CDR3 is CASSLRKGGWNEQFF. CDR3 bases: TGTGCCAGCAGCTTGCGAAAAGGCGGGTGGAATGAGCAGTTCTTC.

This clone was recorded a few times. The V and J genes are TRBV12-1 and TRBJ1-3; the table names TRBD1, a call not compared with the DNA. TRBV12-1 is flagged as a pseudogene. The CDR3 extends over 18 amino acids. CDR3: CASSFAARVQHAGNTIYF. CDR3 nucleotides: TGTGCCAGCAGCTTTGCAGCCAGGGTGCAGCATGCTGGAAACACCATATATTTT.

This clone has a single count. The V gene is TRBV19, the J gene TRBJ2-3, with D perhaps TRBD2 (6 bases). Trimming shortened V by 7 bases and J by 1 base, and 18 bases separated the two germline ends. The CDR3 covers 16 residues. Germline-derived CDR1 and CDR2 are LNHDA and SQIVND (reference sequence). CDR3 in DNA: TGTGCCAGTACAGGATCGGGGGTTCCTGGCACAGATACGCAGTATTTT. This codes for CASTGSGVPGTDTQYF. The full variable domain, in which reference TRBV19 and TRBJ2-3 provide the parts outside the CDR3, is DGGITQSPKYLFRKEGQNVTLSCEQNLNHDAMYWYRQDPGQGLRLIYYSQIVNDFQKGDIAEGYSVSREKKESFPLTVTSAQKNPTAFYLCASTGSGVPGTDTQYFGPGTRLTVL.

The chain carries TRBV5-1 and TRBJ2-3; D might be TRBD2 (5 bases). The V gene's germline CDR1 is SGHRS and CDR2 YFSETQ. The CDR3 has 17 amino acids. Between the trimmed V and J ends, which lost 0 bases and 2 bases, there was a span of 16 bases. CDR3 sequence: CASSLAISGRPTDTQYF. The CDR3 nucleotides read TGCGCCAGCAGCTTGGCCATCAGCGGCAGACCCACAGATACGCAGTATTTT.

This sequence joins TRBV4-2 and TRBJ2-7, with TRBD1 matching over 10 bases. The CDR3 contains 18 residues. Germline V gene sequence: CDR1 LGHNA, CDR2 YNFKEQ. Trimming cost V 1 base and J 3 bases; bases outside gene matches: 12. This chain's CDR3 is CASSQGSSLTGGRYEQYF. The CDR3 DNA reads TGTGCCAGCAGCCAAGGAAGCTCCTTGACAGGGGGCCGCTACGAGCAGTACTTC.

V and J are TRBV15 and TRBJ1-2, with 8 bases aligning to TRBD1. The V and J ends lost 5 bases and 3 bases, in that order; junction bases with no gene match: 5. Germline V gene lookup returns CDR1 LNHNV and CDR2 YYDKDF (reference sequence). CDR3 length: 14 residues. As DNA, the CDR3 is TGTGCCACCAGCCCGACAGGGGACTACTATGGCTACACCTTC. Its translation is CATSPTGDYYGYTF. The full variable domain, in which reference TRBV15 and TRBJ1-2 provide the parts outside the CDR3, is DAMVIQNPRYQVTQFGKPVTLSCSQTLNHNVMYWYQQKSSQAPKLLFHYYDKDFNNEADTPDNFQSRRPNTSFCFLDIRSPGLGDTAMYLCATSPTGDYYGYTFGSGTRLTVV.

The chain combines TRBV7-8 with TRBJ1-5; D uncertain. This CDR3 region has 13 residues. Between the trimmed V and J ends, which lost 5 bases and 5 bases, there was a span of 10 bases. Germline lookup yields CDR1 SGHVS and CDR2 FQNEAQ. The CDR3 DNA reads TGTGCCAGCAGCCTTGGACTGTATCAGCCCCAGCATTTT. Translated: CASSLGLYQPQHF. Based on the CDR3 plus reference TRBV7-8 and TRBJ1-5, the full variable domain is GAGVSQSPRYKVAKRGQDVALRCDPISGHVSLFWYQQALGQGPEFLTYFQNEAQLDKSGLPSDRFFAERPEGSVSTLKIQRTQQEDSAVYLCASSLGLYQPQHFGDGTRLSIL.

The chain uses TRBV9 and TRBJ1-5; D is uncertain. The CDR3 totals 15 residues. CDR1 and CDR2 (germline): SGDLS, YYNGEE. V lost 1 base to trimming and J lost 5 bases, with 13 bases between them. The DNA of the CDR3 is TGTGCCAGCAGCGTACCGAGGGAAAGGGATCAGCCCCAGCATTTT. Translated: CASSVPRERDQPQHF.

The chain uses TRBV18 and TRBJ2-6; 7 positions match TRBD1. Losses at the gene ends were 6 bases for V and 4 bases for J; bases not matched to a gene: 6. CDR3 size: 15 residues. Germline V lookup: CDR1 KGHSH, CDR2 LQKENI. The CDR3 loop is CASSLTGAGANVLTF. The CDR3 nucleotides are TGTGCCAGCTCTCTAACAGGGGCCGGGGCCAACGTCCTGACTTTC.

V usage is TRBV27 and J usage is TRBJ2-7, with 12 nucleotides matching TRBD2. With V trimmed by 5 bases and J by 7 bases, 9 bases remained unmatched. The V gene's germline CDR1 is MNHEY and CDR2 SMNVEV (reference sequence). The CDR3 contains 15 residues. The CDR3 DNA reads TGTGCCAGCAGTCACCGACTAGCGGGAGTTCAAGAGCAGTACTTC. Translated: CASSHRLAGVQEQYF.

The chain couples TRBV5-4 to TRBJ2-7; tentatively, D is TRBD2 (6 bases). Trimming removed 4 bases at V and 3 bases at J, with 17 bases between. The CDR3 length is 15 residues. The V gene's germline CDR1 is SGHNT and CDR2 YYREEE (reference sequence). The CDR3 spells CASSHPLAAGYEQYF. For the CDR3, the DNA is TGTGCCAGCAGCCACCCCCTAGCAGCGGGCTACGAGCAGTACTTC.

This chain uses TRBV15 with TRBJ1-2, with 9 bases that match TRBD1. V lost 0 bases and J lost 8; bases outside the gene matches: 4. This CDR3 spans 14 amino acids. Germline CDR1 reads LNHNV; CDR2 reads YYDKDF (reference sequence). The CDR3 is CATSRDTDRGGYTF. As DNA, the CDR3 is TGTGCCACCAGCAGAGATACGGACAGGGGAGGCTACACCTTC.